This T cell receptor beta chain was recovered during a study of CDR3 diversity in severe acne. TCRdb redid the calling of the PCR reads with MiXCR, one entry per CDR3 protein. The sample holds roughly 79,000 distinct CDR3 sequences, about 53% seen once. Per germline, CDR1 SNHLY and CDR2 FYNNEI. J lost 7 bases, V lost 4 bases, and 2 bases had no gene match. This CDR3 has 13 amino acids. This chain connects TRBV2 to TRBJ2-2; TRBD2 aligns across 8 bases. The sample was blood. This TCR came from a male donor with severe acne vulgaris. The DNA for the CDR3 is TGTGCCAGCAGTGCCGGGACTAGCGGGGAGCTGTTTTTT. This codes for CASSAGTSGELFF.